Each of the 6 T cell receptor beta chains below was sequenced from the same sample in a study of glioma-infiltrating T cells after dendritic cell vaccination. Repertoires were generated with immunoSEQ multiplex PCR, while TCRdb's copy carries only in-frame clones and drops some. The sample includes around 23,000 clones, roughly 86% of them seen just once. As to time point: after dendritic cell vaccination, including at tumor progression/relapse. The starting material was blood, obtained after dendritic cell vaccination. The receptors were sampled from a human donor with glioblastoma.

This chain connects TRBV19 to TRBJ2-1; TRBD1 agrees at 10 bases. Unmatched junction bases numbered 7, after V lost 4 bases and J lost 7 bases. This CDR3 has 15 residues. The germline V gene has CDR1 LNHDA and CDR2 SQIVND (reference sequence). The CDR3 is CASSTGQGRGNEQFF. The CDR3 DNA is TGTGCCAGTAGTACGGGACAGGGGAGAGGGAATGAGCAGTTCTTC.

This chain uses TRBV18 with TRBJ2-4, with a weak D call TRBD2 (5 bases). This CDR3 contains 14 residues. Germline-derived CDR1 and CDR2 are KGHSH and LQKENI. The V and J ends lost 5 bases and 8 bases respectively, with 16 bases between them. The CDR3 loop reads CASSSNTGSDIQYF. In DNA form, the CDR3 reads TGTGCCAGCTCATCCAACACGGGGTCAGACATTCAGTACTTC.

The rearrangement joins TRBV19 to TRBJ2-3; D is uncertain. The V gene's germline CDR1 is LNHDA and CDR2 SQIVND (reference sequence). V was clipped by 5 bases and J by 0 bases, with 3 bases between them. The CDR3 runs 12 residues. CDR3 DNA sequence: TGTGCCAGTAGTCCAAGCACAGATACGCAGTATTTT. Translated: CASSPSTDTQYF.

This chain connects TRBV5-1 to TRBJ1-1, with 8 bases that match TRBD1. Trimming cost V 4 bases and J 6 bases; bases outside gene matches: 8. CDR1 and CDR2 (germline): SGHRS, YFSETQ. The CDR3 contains 14 residues. The CDR3 coding sequence is TGCGCCAGCAGCGTCAGGGGGCGCGAAGCTGAAGCTTTCTTT. Protein: CASSVRGREAEAFF.

In this sample, this clone turned up once. The chain couples TRBV11-1 to TRBJ2-1, with a tentative D call TRBD1 (5 bases). Germline V gene sequence: CDR1 SGHAT, CDR2 FQDESV (reference sequence). The ends were cut back, 6 bases at V and 12 bases at J, with 15 bases in the middle. This CDR3 region has 12 residues. The CDR3 sequence: CASSPGLIRQFF. The CDR3 bases are TGTGCCAGCAGTCCAGGGCTAATTAGGCAGTTCTTC.

The chain recombines TRBV5-3 with TRBJ1-6, with D hard to call. TRBV5-3 counts as an open reading frame of uncertain function. With 4 bases removed from V and 7 bases from J, the gap between germline ends came to 18 bases. This CDR3 region has 16 residues. The CDR3 DNA follows: TGTGCCAGAAGCGCCGGAGGAGGGTCTAACAATTCACCCCTCCACTTT. It is translated as CARSAGGGSNNSPLHF.